The present TCR beta chain was sequenced within a study of blood T cells in healthy people across ages. Findings and limits, study-wide: Diversity of TCR beta correlated strongly with naive T cell percentage.

The use of a sample-barcoded 5' primer and a J-beta primer mix characterized a second PCR of about 7 to 12 cycles. TCRdb recomputed calls from the 5' RACE reads with MiXCR, one row per CDR3 protein. The sample lists 1.5 million to 1.9 million distinct CDR3 sequences; less than 45% were seen once. Unmatched junction bases numbered 12, after V lost 5 bases and J lost 11 bases. Germline V gene sequence: CDR1 DFQATT, CDR2 SNEGSKA (reference sequence). CDR3 length equals 13 residues. Worth noting for this clonotype: The antigen remains unidentified.

The receptor's source is a woman between 18 and 29 years old in good health. Sequenced input: blood. The chain combines TRBV20-1 with TRBJ2-1; 7 bases agree with TRBD1. CDR3 sequence reads: CSASGTVTRKQFF. DNA of the CDR3: TGCAGTGCTTCCGGGACAGTCACGAGGAAGCAGTTCTTC.